The sequence of this TCR beta chain was determined in a study of T cells in Graves' hyperthyroidism and ophthalmopathy. Patients with uncontrolled infections, other autoimmune diseases, pregnancy or lactation were excluded. With V trimmed by 5 bases and J by 3 bases, 9 bases remained unmatched. The CDR3 is made up of 16 amino acids. The germline gives CDR1 SEHNR, CDR2 FQNEAQ (reference sequence). This clonotype showed up just a few times. Template material for amplifying TCR beta CDR3 regions consisted of RNA transcripts. Carried out on the TCR CDR3, a first-round RT-PCR used the HTBI primer set. TCRdb reprocessed the multiplex PCR reads via MiXCR and lists one record per CDR3 protein. The data hold 550,000 to 850,000 distinct CDR3 sequences, with roughly a sixth observed a single time.

Sequencing used blood. This sequence joins TRBV7-9 and TRBJ2-1; 8 nucleotides line up with TRBD2. The receptor was isolated from a woman aged 45-65 years with Graves' hyperthyroidism that later progressed to Graves' ophthalmopathy. The CDR3 protein is CASSPAAGGLYNEQFF. In nucleotides, the CDR3 is TGTGCCAGCAGCCCCGCGGCGGGGGGCCTCTACAATGAGCAGTTCTTC.